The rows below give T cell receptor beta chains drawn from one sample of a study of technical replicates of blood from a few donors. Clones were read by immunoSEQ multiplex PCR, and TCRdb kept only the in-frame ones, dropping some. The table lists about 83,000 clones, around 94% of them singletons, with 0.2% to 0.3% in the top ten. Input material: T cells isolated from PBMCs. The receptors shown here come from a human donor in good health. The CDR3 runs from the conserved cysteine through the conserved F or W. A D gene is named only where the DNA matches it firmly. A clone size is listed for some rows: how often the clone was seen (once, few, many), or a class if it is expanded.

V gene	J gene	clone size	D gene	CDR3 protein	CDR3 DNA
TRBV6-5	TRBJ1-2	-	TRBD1	CASSYTKTGHYGYTF	TGTGCCAGCAGTTACACAAAGACAGGGCATTATGGCTACACCTTC
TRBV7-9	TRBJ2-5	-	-	CASSTRGSAPYQETQYF	TGTGCCAGCAGCACTCGGGGTTCGGCCCCATACCAAGAGACCCAGTACTTC
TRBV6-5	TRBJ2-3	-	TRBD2	CASSYRSGKRDTQYF	TGTGCCAGCAGTTACCGCAGCGGGAAGAGAGATACGCAGTATTTT
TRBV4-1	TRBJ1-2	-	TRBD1	CASSRPGQSPNYGYTF	TGCGCCAGCAGCCGACCGGGACAGAGCCCTAACTATGGCTACACCTTC
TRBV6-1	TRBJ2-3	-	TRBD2	CASSEKLAGGKDTQYF	TGTGCCAGCAGTGAGAAGCTAGCGGGGGGGAAAGATACGCAGTATTTT
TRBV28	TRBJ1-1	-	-	CASSSYQGGTEAFF	TGTGCCAGCAGTTCATACCAGGGAGGCACTGAAGCTTTCTTT
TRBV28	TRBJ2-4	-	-	CASSLFGLQNIQYF	TGTGCCAGCAGTTTATTCGGTTTGCAAAACATTCAGTACTTC
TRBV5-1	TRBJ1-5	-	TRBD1	CASSPRGLRNQPQHF	TGCGCCAGCAGCCCGAGGGGGCTCAGAAATCAGCCCCAGCATTTT
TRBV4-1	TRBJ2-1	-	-	CASSQGSGGSYNEQFF	TGCGCCAGCAGCCAAGGGAGCGGAGGCTCCTACAATGAGCAGTTCTTC
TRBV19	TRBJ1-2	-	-	CASSSSGATARGGGYTF	TGTGCCAGTAGTTCTTCGGGAGCCACCGCTAGGGGAGGTGGCTACACCTTC
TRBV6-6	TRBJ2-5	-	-	CASSYGLTKETQYF	TGTGCCAGCAGTTACGGCTTAACCAAAGAGACCCAGTACTTC
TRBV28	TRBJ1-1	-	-	CASSLEHTEAFF	TGTGCCAGCAGTTTAGAGCACACTGAAGCTTTCTTT
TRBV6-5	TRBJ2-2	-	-	CASSYAGSTGELFF	TGTGCCAGCAGTTACGCGGGAAGTACCGGGGAGCTGTTTTTT
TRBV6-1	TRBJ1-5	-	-	CASSDASGKQPQHF	TGTGCCAGCAGTGACGCCTCAGGGAAACAGCCCCAGCATTTT
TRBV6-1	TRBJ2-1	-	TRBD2	CVSGRIDNEQFF	TGTGTTAGCGGGAGAATCGACAATGAGCAGTTCTTC
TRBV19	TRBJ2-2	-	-	CASSIPGLNTGELFF	TGTGCCAGTAGTATACCGGGACTTAACACCGGGGAGCTGTTTTTT
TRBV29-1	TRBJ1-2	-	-	CSVTDYGYTF	TGCAGCGTGACAGACTATGGCTACACCTTC
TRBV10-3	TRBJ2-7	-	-	CAITQGPNYSYEQYF	TGTGCCATCACCCAGGGCCCTAACTACTCCTACGAGCAGTACTTC
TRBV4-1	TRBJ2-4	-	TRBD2	CASSQLVGTSGSYNIQYF	TGCGCCAGCAGCCAGCTGGTCGGGACTAGCGGGAGTTATAACATTCAGTACTTC
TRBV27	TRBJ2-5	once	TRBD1	CASSPGYRGPQETQYF	TGTGCCAGCAGTCCGGGTTACAGGGGGCCCCAAGAGACCCAGTACTTC
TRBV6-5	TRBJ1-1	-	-	CASSYRWEGNTEAFF	TGTGCCAGCAGTTACCGGTGGGAGGGGAACACTGAAGCTTTCTTT
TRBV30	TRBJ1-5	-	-	CAWSTQGYSNQPQHF	TGTGCCTGGAGCACACAGGGCTATAGCAATCAGCCCCAGCATTTT
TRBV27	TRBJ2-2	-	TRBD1	CASSLSGGRNTGELFF	TGTGCCAGCAGTTTATCAGGGGGCAGGAACACCGGGGAGCTGTTTTTT
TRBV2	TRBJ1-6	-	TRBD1	CASIFDRGESPLHF	TGTGCCAGCATCTTCGACAGGGGGGAATCACCCCTCCACTTT
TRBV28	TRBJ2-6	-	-	CASSRRGSTGANVLTF	TGTGCCAGCAGTCGCAGGGGTTCCACTGGGGCCAACGTCCTGACTTTC
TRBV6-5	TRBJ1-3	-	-	CASSLAPGRNTIYF	TGTGCCAGCAGTTTGGCCCCGGGGAGAAACACCATATATTTT
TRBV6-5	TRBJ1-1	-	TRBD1	CASRMPGTGATFF	TGTGCCAGCAGAATGCCCGGGACAGGAGCAACTTTCTTT
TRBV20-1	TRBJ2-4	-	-	CSARQGIQYF	TGCAGTGCCCGACAAGGCATTCAGTACTTC
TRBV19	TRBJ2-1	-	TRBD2	CASSIGEGREQFF	TGTGCCAGTAGTATAGGGGAGGGTCGTGAGCAGTTCTTC
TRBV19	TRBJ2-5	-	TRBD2	CASSNRTSGYETQYF	TGTGCCAGTAGTAACCGGACTAGCGGGTACGAGACCCAGTACTTC
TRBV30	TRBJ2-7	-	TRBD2	CAWRGTSGGQGLNHEQYF	TGTGCCTGGAGGGGGACTAGCGGGGGGCAGGGTCTGAACCACGAGCAGTACTTC
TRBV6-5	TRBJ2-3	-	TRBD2	CASSLAGNRDTQYF	TGTGCCAGCAGTCTAGCGGGGAATCGAGATACGCAGTATTTT
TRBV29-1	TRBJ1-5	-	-	CSVLLEMGNQPQHF	TGCAGCGTTCTGCTAGAAATGGGCAATCAGCCCCAGCATTTT
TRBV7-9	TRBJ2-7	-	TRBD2	CASSFGSGGPHEQYF	TGTGCCAGCAGCTTCGGATCGGGAGGGCCCCACGAGCAGTACTTC
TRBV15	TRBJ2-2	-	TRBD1	CATSRTGTNTGELFF	TGTGCCACCAGCAGGACAGGGACAAACACCGGGGAGCTGTTTTTT
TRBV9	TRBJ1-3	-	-	CASSSTDSSGNTIYF	TGTGCCAGCAGCTCCACAGATTCCTCTGGAAACACCATATATTTT